The clone carrying this TCR delta chain has only a few counts. This sequence is one base from a far larger clone and is likely a read error. At the DNA level, this CDR3 is encoded by other sequences in the same sample as well. This specimen belongs to a study of γδ T cells in repeated Plasmodium falciparum infection. Across the study: The natural-infection arm compared Malian children under seasonal malaria with matched Australian children. Timepoints: baseline, immediately before selected infections, and 21 days after every infection.

TRG and TRD sequences were obtained from every sorted gammadelta sample. TCRdb fed the multiplex PCR reads to CATT. This table holds 53,000 or so delta-chain clones, approximately 1.8% found once. What was sequenced was gamma-delta T cells from blood. This clonotype was sampled from a pool of human donors (malaria-infected and uninfected, not separated).

The CDR3 region has the DNA TGTGCTCTTGGGGATAATGTCGAACGTCCGCGGGGGATATCCCGGGGGATACAGTGCGATAAACTTATCTTT. Translating gives CALGDNVERPRGISRGIQCDKLIF. A V gene of TRDV1 was called, but no J gene was assigned; the table calls TRDD3, which could not be checked here. The CDR3 totals 24 residues. Germline V CDR1 and CDR2: TSWWSYY, QGS.